Below, 29 T cell receptor beta chains from the same sample are listed, as sequenced in a study of cytomegalovirus exposure and HLA in healthy donors (dated by TCRdb to 2015 to 2018). Library generation was performed with the immunoSEQ multiplex PCR assay. The multiplex PCR relied on a mix of 60 forward primers for TCR Vbeta segments and 13 reverse primers for TCR Jbeta segments. TCRdb stores this immuneACCESS table with in-frame sequences only. Part of the clones is absent; in the studies checked, under half of the shortfall reflects unresolved V genes, and no reason is known for the rest. The sample contains about 160,000 clones, about 86% of them found a single time. Approximately 2% of the sample belongs to the ten largest clones. Sequencing was carried out using PBMCs. The receptors come from a woman aged 18 to 35 in good health and CMV-seronegative.

The V and J genes are TRBV2 and TRBJ2-1, with TRBD2 matching 7 bases. CDR1 is SNHLY and CDR2 is FYNNEI in the germline V gene. V was pared by 0 bases and J by 3 bases, with 2 bases of the junction left unmatched. The CDR3 has 15 residues. The CDR3 spells CASSEAQRGYNEQFF. The CDR3 DNA sequence: TGTGCCAGCAGTGAAGCACAGCGGGGCTACAATGAGCAGTTCTTC.

Written as DNA, the CDR3 is TGTGCCAGCAGTTCAGGGACGGAGGGTCTTGGCTACACCTTC. Protein sequence: CASSSGTEGLGYTF. The chain couples TRBV28 to TRBJ1-2; a weak D match, TRBD1 (5 bases). From germline, CDR1 is MDHEN and CDR2 SYDVKM. The length of the CDR3 is 14 residues. The V gene lost 4 bases and the J gene lost 7 bases, with 16 bases spanning the gap.

The chain combines TRBV6-1 with TRBJ1-5, with a weak D call TRBD1 (5 bases). In germline, CDR1 is MNHNS, CDR2 SASEGT. The CDR3 runs 18 residues. V was trimmed by 3 bases and J by 0 bases, leaving 18 bases between them. The CDR3 nucleotides are TGTGCCAGCAGTGATCCAATCCGACAGACTTATAGCAATCAGCCCCAGCATTTT. Translating it yields CASSDPIRQTYSNQPQHF.

The J gene is TRBJ2-7, the V gene TRBV27, with D perhaps TRBD2 (5 bases). Deletions cut 2 bases from V and 4 bases from J, with 9 bases between. The length of the CDR3 is 13 residues. The germline CDR1 and CDR2 sequences are MNHEY and SMNVEV (reference sequence). The CDR3 here is CASSLNPGYEQYF. The CDR3 DNA follows: TGTGCCAGCAGTTTAAACCCGGGATACGAGCAGTACTTC.

Here the CDR3 DNA reads TGTGCCGGAAAACCAACAGGGGGCTTTTCTCGATATGGCTACACCTTC. It translates to CAGKPTGGFSRYGYTF. The chain employs TRBV2 and TRBJ1-2; 9 nucleotides align to TRBD1. Germline loops: CDR1 SNHLY, CDR2 FYNNEI. The CDR3 spans 16 residues. With 11 bases clipped from V and 5 bases from J, the junction kept 18 bases outside the gene matches.

This clone has more than one count but fewer than ten. The J gene is TRBJ1-5, the V gene TRBV10-3; 8 nucleotides match TRBD1. The length of the CDR3 is 14 residues. V trimming: 8 bases; J trimming: 5 bases; junction bases outside the gene matches: 8. In germline, CDR1 is ENHRY, CDR2 SYGVKD. The CDR3 loop is CAIRGPGGDQPQHF. The DNA for the CDR3 is TGTGCCATCCGGGGGCCAGGGGGCGATCAGCCCCAGCATTTT.

This chain connects TRBV19 to TRBJ1-5, with D tentatively TRBD1 (6 bases). V was shortened by 10 bases and J by 1 base, with 17 bases between the two germline ends. Germline V gene lookup returns CDR1 LNHDA and CDR2 SQIVND (reference sequence). The CDR3 extends over 15 amino acids. The CDR3 loop is CATSVRGGSNQPQHF. CDR3 in DNA: TGTGCCACCTCCGTCAGGGGTGGGAGCAATCAGCCCCAGCATTTT.

The V and J genes are TRBV27 and TRBJ1-4; no clear D. Between the trimmed V and J ends, which lost 6 bases and 0 bases, there was a span of 11 bases. Germline values: CDR1 MNHEY, CDR2 SMNVEV (reference sequence). The CDR3 has 15 amino acids. CDR3 nucleotide sequence: TGTGCCAGCAGCCCTACTGAACCAACTAATGAAAAACTGTTTTTT. It specifies CASSPTEPTNEKLFF.

This chain joins TRBV7-6 and TRBJ2-7, with 9 bases lining up with TRBD2. V lost 2 bases to trimming and J lost 5 bases; unmatched junction nucleotides: 7. The CDR3 is made up of 15 amino acids. Looked up from germline, CDR1 is SGHVS and CDR2 is FNYEAQ. This chain's CDR3 is CASSLSAAGGNEQYF. CDR3 nucleotide sequence: TGTGCCAGCAGCTTAAGCGCAGCGGGAGGCAACGAGCAGTACTTC.

The chain couples TRBV28 to TRBJ2-5, with D possibly TRBD1 on 6 matching bases. The CDR3 has 16 residues. V was trimmed by 1 base and J by 11 bases, leaving 23 bases between them. CDR1 and CDR2 (germline): MDHEN, SYDVKM. The CDR3 loop is CASSLFAGTEHREQYF. The CDR3 DNA sequence: TGTGCCAGCAGTTTATTTGCTGGGACGGAGCACAGGGAGCAGTACTTC.

The chain links TRBV9 to TRBJ1-2, with TRBD1 matching over 8 bases. With V trimmed by 4 bases and J by 4 bases, 6 bases remained unmatched. CDR3 length: 14 amino acids. Germline CDR1 reads SGDLS; CDR2 reads YYNGEE. CDR3 bases: TGTGCCAGCAGCTCCTGGACAGGGCCCTATGGCTACACCTTC. Residues: CASSSWTGPYGYTF.

This chain uses TRBV6-4 with TRBJ2-3, with TRBD2 identical over 9 bases. The CDR3 has 16 residues. With 3 bases clipped from V and 6 bases from J, the junction kept 10 bases outside the gene matches. The germline V gene has CDR1 MRHNA and CDR2 SNTAGT. The CDR3 sequence: CASSELTGSGSDTQYF. The CDR3 nucleotides read TGTGCCAGCAGTGAGTTGACTGGTAGCGGGAGTGATACGCAGTATTTT.

This clone was seen a few times. The rearrangement uses TRBV18 and TRBJ2-1; 7 nucleotides line up with TRBD1. Germline assignment: CDR1 KGHSH and CDR2 LQKENI. Trimming removed 2 bases from V and 0 bases from J; junction bases left unmatched: 1. CDR3 length equals 15 residues. CDR3 nucleotides: TGTGCCAGCTCACCAGGGACAGCCTCCTACAATGAGCAGTTCTTC. As protein: CASSPGTASYNEQFF.

The chain combines TRBV30 with TRBJ1-2, with D possibly TRBD1 on 6 matching bases. Trimming stripped 2 bases from V and 8 bases from J, with 15 bases between. Per the germline V gene, CDR1 is GTSNPN and CDR2 is SVGIG (reference sequence). The CDR3 is made up of 13 amino acids. The CDR3 protein is CAWSRDRPKGYTF. The CDR3 nucleotides are TGTGCCTGGAGTCGAGACAGGCCGAAGGGCTACACCTTC.

The chain employs TRBV29-1 and TRBJ2-2; possible D gene TRBD1, 6 bases. V was cut by 7 bases and J by 5 bases, with 14 bases left in between. The CDR3 runs 13 residues. Germline V lookup: CDR1 SQVTM, CDR2 ANQGSEA. CDR3 in DNA: TGCAGCGGGCTAGGGGGATTAACCGGGGAGCTGTTTTTT. This codes for CSGLGGLTGELFF.

The chain links TRBV15 to TRBJ2-1; maybe TRBD2 (6 bases). From germline, CDR1 is LNHNV and CDR2 YYDKDF (reference sequence). V was shortened by 1 base and J by 4 bases, with 14 bases between the two germline ends. The CDR3 is 16 amino acids. The CDR3 sequence is CATSRVTGTPYNEQFF. The CDR3 DNA reads as TGTGCCACCAGCAGAGTCACCGGGACTCCTTACAATGAGCAGTTCTTC. Looking up the rest from reference TRBV15 and TRBJ2-1 gives the full variable domain: DAMVIQNPRYQVTQFGKPVTLSCSQTLNHNVMYWYQQKSSQAPKLLFHYYDKDFNNEADTPDNFQSRRPNTSFCFLDIRSPGLGDTAMYLCATSRVTGTPYNEQFFGPGTRLTVL.

The chain uses TRBV7-8 and TRBJ2-7, with 11 bases aligning to TRBD2. The V segment lost 2 bases and the J segment 11 bases; nucleotides outside the gene matches: 11. CDR1 and CDR2 from the germline V gene are SGHVS and FQNEAQ. The CDR3 totals 15 residues. CDR3 sequence (DNA): TGTGCCAGCAGCTTAAACTCCGGGACTAGCGGTCGTGAGTACTTC. It translates to CASSLNSGTSGREYF.

V and J are TRBV5-6 and TRBJ2-2, with TRBD1 matching over 8 bases. Germline trimming cut 4 bases from V and 6 bases from J; bases unmatched to any gene: 8. CDR1 is SGHDT and CDR2 is YYEEEE in the germline V gene. This CDR3 contains 15 residues. The CDR3 DNA reads TGTGCCAGCAGCCCGTCGACAGGGGCCCCCGGGGAGCTGTTTTTT. This translates into CASSPSTGAPGELFF.

This chain uses TRBV7-9 with TRBJ2-3, with 10 bases that match TRBD2. The CDR3 consists of 15 residues. The germline V gene encodes CDR1 SEHNR and CDR2 FQNEAQ (reference sequence). V trimming: 5 bases; J trimming: 4 bases; junction bases outside the gene matches: 6. This CDR3 reads CASSPGLARSDTQYF. DNA for the CDR3: TGTGCCAGCAGCCCGGGACTAGCGAGGTCAGATACGCAGTATTTT. Based on the CDR3 plus reference TRBV7-9 and TRBJ2-3, the full variable domain is DTGVSQNPRHKITKRGQNVTFRCDPISEHNRLYWYRQTLGQGPEFLTYFQNEAQLEKSRLLSDRFSAERPKGSFSTLEIQRTEQGDSAMYLCASSPGLARSDTQYFGPGTRLTVL.

V gene TRBV5-1 combines with J gene TRBJ2-1; no clear D gene. V was clipped by 0 bases and J by 3 bases, with 7 bases between them. CDR1 is SGHRS, CDR2 YFSETQ, per germline. CDR3 size: 14 residues. The CDR3 reads CASSLEPNYNEQFF. CDR3 bases: TGCGCCAGCAGCTTGGAGCCCAACTACAATGAGCAGTTCTTC. Drawing the rest from reference TRBV5-1 and TRBJ2-1, the complete variable domain is KAGVTQTPRYLIKTRGQQVTLSCSPISGHRSVSWYQQTPGQGLQFLFEYFSETQRNKGNFPGRFSGRQFSNSRSEMNVSTLELGDSALYLCASSLEPNYNEQFFGPGTRLTVL.

The chain joins TRBV9 to TRBJ2-7, with D maybe TRBD1 (5 bases). Trimming removed 2 bases from V and 7 bases from J, with 13 bases in between. The CDR3 loop spans 13 amino acids. The germline CDR1 and CDR2 sequences are SGDLS and YYNGEE. The CDR3 DNA reads as TGTGCCAGCAGCGTTCGGTATACAGGAGAGCAGTACTTC. Its protein product is CASSVRYTGEQYF.

The V call is TRBV6-6, the J call TRBJ2-5, with 8 bases identical to TRBD2. The J call may be incorrect, as the DNA end agrees better with TRBJ2-7. CDR1 is MNHNY, CDR2 SVGAGI, per germline (reference sequence). The CDR3 sequence is 14 residues long. This chain's CDR3 is CASSYDGGANEQYF. The CDR3 DNA follows: TGTGCCAGCAGTTACGACGGGGGGGCCAACGAGCAGTACTTC.

The rearrangement uses TRBV5-4 and TRBJ2-1, with TRBD2 matching over 16 bases. Trimming cost V 3 bases and J 0 bases; bases outside gene matches: 3. The CDR3 is 18 residues long. In germline, CDR1 is SGHNT, CDR2 YYREEE (reference sequence). CDR3 DNA sequence: TGTGCCAGCAGCTCGGGACTAGCGGGGGGGCCCTCCTACAATGAGCAGTTCTTC. Translation gives CASSSGLAGGPSYNEQFF.

The chain recombines TRBV6-6 with TRBJ2-2; 7 positions agree with TRBD1. The CDR3 is 16 residues long. From germline, CDR1 is MNHNY and CDR2 SVGAGI (reference sequence). The V and J ends lost 4 bases and 6 bases, in that order; junction bases with no gene match: 11. CDR3 residues: CASSSRAGGDPGELFF. As DNA, the CDR3 is TGTGCCAGCAGTTCGAGGGCAGGGGGTGATCCCGGGGAGCTGTTTTTT.

This rearrangement joins TRBV4-1 to TRBJ1-1; the D is unclear. This CDR3 spans 17 amino acids. The V gene's germline CDR1 is MGHRA and CDR2 YSYEKL. With 0 bases removed from V and 2 bases from J, the gap between germline ends came to 16 bases. DNA of the CDR3: TGCGCCAGCAGCCAAGACGACATCAAGGTAAAAAACACTGAAGCTTTCTTT. This encodes CASSQDDIKVKNTEAFF.

The V call is TRBV6-1, the J call TRBJ1-4; 10 bases align to TRBD1. The length of the CDR3 is 14 residues. J was trimmed by 7 bases and V by 1 base; bases with no gene match: 0. Germline loops: CDR1 MNHNS, CDR2 SASEGT. CDR3 loop: CASSEGQGAEKLFF. The CDR3 DNA is TGTGCCAGCAGTGAAGGACAGGGGGCTGAAAAACTGTTTTTT.

V gene TRBV28 combines with J gene TRBJ2-1, with 11 bases lining up with TRBD2. The CDR3 spans 17 residues. Per germline, CDR1 MDHEN and CDR2 SYDVKM. The junction had 9 bases not matched to a gene; V was cut back by 6 bases and J by 2 bases. CDR3: CASSATSGRGPYNEQFF. CDR3 sequence (DNA): TGTGCCAGCAGCGCTACTAGCGGGAGAGGACCCTACAATGAGCAGTTCTTC.

This clone was seen only a few times. This sequence joins TRBV4-1 and TRBJ2-7; 8 nucleotides match TRBD2. CDR1 and CDR2 from the germline V gene are MGHRA and YSYEKL. This CDR3 spans 15 amino acids. Trimming took 4 bases from V and 0 from J; bases not matched to a gene: 5. The CDR3 region is CASSLAGFSSYEQYF. For the CDR3, the DNA is TGCGCCAGCAGCCTAGCGGGGTTTAGCTCCTACGAGCAGTACTTC.

The chain links TRBV28 to TRBJ1-2, with D possibly matching TRBD1 (6 bases). The CDR3 totals 15 residues. Trimming took off 2 bases at V and 7 bases at J, with 17 bases between the two ends. Germline loops: CDR1 MDHEN, CDR2 SYDVKM. The CDR3 region is CASSLILQGQGGYTF. The CDR3 DNA reads as TGTGCCAGCAGTTTAATTTTGCAGGGGCAGGGTGGCTACACCTTC.